This T cell receptor (beta chain) was recovered during a study of Graves' ophthalmopathy and Graves' hyperthyroidism. Study-wide results and limits: As the model predicted ophthalmopathy progression, it achieved a sensitivity of 70% to 71% and a specificity of approximately 72%.

A note on this clonotype: The antigen is undetermined.

Amplification of TCR beta CDR3 regions used RNA transcripts. The authors performed first-round RT-PCR with HTBI primers and then a second-round multiplex PCR. TCRdb reprocessed the multiplex PCR reads with MiXCR, giving one entry per CDR3 protein. The sample shows about 660,000 distinct CDR3 sequences, 35% to 50% of them seen only once. As the starting material, more than 7.5 ml of fresh peripheral blood yielded the PBMCs. The CDR3 totals 17 residues. V lost 2 bases to trimming and J lost 0 bases; unmatched junction nucleotides: 7. From germline, CDR1 is LNHDA and CDR2 SQIVND (reference sequence). Sequenced: peripheral blood. V gene TRBV19 combines with J gene TRBJ2-5, with 9 nucleotides matching TRBD2. This receptor was identified in an adult man with Graves' ophthalmopathy. The CDR3: CASSIYPTSGNQETQYF. The CDR3 nucleotides read TGTGCCAGTAGTATATACCCGACTAGCGGAAACCAAGAGACCCAGTACTTC.